Each of the 4 T cell receptor beta chains below was sequenced from the same sample in a study of Ad26.COV2.S vaccination and SARS-CoV-2 variants. Treatment of the sample: roughly 20 received Ad26.COV2.S at low or high dose, single or two shots; 5 received placebo; per-sample allocation not given. Samples analyzed were those drawn on day 63 after the first vaccine or placebo injection. Using immunoSEQ multiplex PCR, the repertoire was profiled, and TCRdb retains in-frame clones only, with some absent. Among hundreds of thousands of clones listed, about nine tenths were seen once. The sample was peripheral blood, taken in a trial of Ad26.COV2.S vaccine versus placebo. The receptor source for this set is a person between 18 and 60 years old who received the Ad26.COV2.S COVID-19 vaccine or a placebo.

CDR3 loop: CSASGIAGGAADTQYF. CDR3 coding DNA: TGCAGTGCTAGTGGCATAGCGGGGGGGGCGGCAGATACGCAGTATTTT. This rearrangement joins TRBV20-1 to TRBJ2-3; 11 positions match TRBD2. CDR1 DFQATT and CDR2 SNEGSKA come from the germline V gene (reference sequence). CDR3 length equals 16 residues. Germline trimming cut 3 bases from V and 4 bases from J; bases unmatched to any gene: 9.

The chain employs TRBV5-4 and TRBJ1-3, with TRBD1 identical over 10 bases. The CDR3 is 16 amino acids. Germline V gene lookup returns CDR1 SGHNT and CDR2 YYREEE (reference sequence). J lost 0 bases, V lost 4 bases, and 4 bases had no gene match. CDR3 amino acids: CASSPGQGDSGNTIYF. The CDR3 nucleotides are TGTGCCAGCAGCCCAGGACAGGGGGACTCTGGAAACACCATATATTTT.

The chain uses TRBV19 and TRBJ1-3; D remains ambiguous. The CDR3 loop spans 15 amino acids. Germline V gene data show CDR1 as LNHDA and CDR2 as SQIVND (reference sequence). V lost 3 bases and J lost 0, with 9 bases in between. The DNA of the CDR3 is TGTGCCAGTAGTATTTCGGACCACTCTGGAAACACCATATATTTT. Its translation: CASSISDHSGNTIYF. The full variable domain, in which reference TRBV19 and TRBJ1-3 provide the parts outside the CDR3, is DGGITQSPKYLFRKEGQNVTLSCEQNLNHDAMYWYRQDPGQGLRLIYYSQIVNDFQKGDIAEGYSVSREKKESFPLTVTSAQKNPTAFYLCASSISDHSGNTIYFGEGSWLTVV.

V is TRBV6-5 and J is TRBJ1-1; maybe TRBD1 (6 bases). Trimming stripped 5 bases from V and 4 bases from J, with 14 bases between. This CDR3 is 14 amino acids long. Germline-derived CDR1 and CDR2 are MNHEY and SVGAGI. The CDR3 region has the DNA TGTGCCAGCAGTCGACTTACAGGGCTCACTGAAGCTTTCTTT. Translation: CASSRLTGLTEAFF.